Below are 24 T cell receptor beta chains sequenced from a single sample in a study of beta chain features in type 1 diabetes. The authors reverse transcribed all of the isolated RNA, so sequencing captured expressed TCRB transcripts. This table comes from immunoSEQ multiplex PCR, and its TCRdb copy is limited to in-frame clones, with some not included. Here the sample spans hundreds of thousands of clones, over 11% being singletons. The antigens these receptors bind are not known. Study conclusions and caveats: Moderate yet significant TCRB CDR3 shortening was seen in Type 1 diabetes patients in all four CD4+ subsets.

Sequenced material: naive CD4+ T cells from blood. The receptors shown here come from a man in his late teens or twenties with type 1 diabetes.

V and J are TRBV30 and TRBJ2-5; 8 bases map to TRBD2. The V segment lost 5 bases and the J segment 2 bases; nucleotides outside the gene matches: 4. Germline CDR1 is GTSNPN and CDR2 is SVGIG (reference sequence). The CDR3 has 13 residues. CDR3 coding DNA: TGTGCCTGGGGTAGCGGGGTTCAAGAGACCCAGTACTTC. Its protein is CAWGSGVQETQYF.

This clone was detected only a few times. The chain uses TRBV30 and TRBJ2-1; D possibly matches TRBD1 or TRBD2 (5 bases each). Germline values: CDR1 GTSNPN, CDR2 SVGIG (reference sequence). CDR3 length equals 14 residues. Between the trimmed V and J ends, which lost 3 bases and 12 bases, there was a span of 21 bases. CDR3 residues: CAWRRGPQPGRQFF. Here the CDR3 DNA reads TGTGCCTGGAGGAGGGGCCCCCAACCGGGGCGGCAGTTCTTC. Full variable domain (outside the CDR3, taken from reference TRBV30 and TRBJ2-1): SQTIHQWPATLVQPVGSPLSLECTVEGTSNPNLYWYRQAAGRGLQLLFYSVGIGQISSEVPQNLSASRPQDRQFILSSKKLLLSDSGFYLCAWRRGPQPGRQFFGPGTRLTVL.

This sequence joins TRBV18 and TRBJ1-5; TRBD1 matches 12 bases. Looked up from germline, CDR1 is KGHSH and CDR2 is LQKENI. This CDR3 comprises 15 residues. The ends lost 0 bases at V and 7 bases at J; junction bases unmatched: 1. CDR3 nucleotides: TGTGCCAGCTCACCACCCGGGACAGGGGGCCAGCCCCAGCATTTT. Translation: CASSPPGTGGQPQHF.

The chain combines TRBV11-2 with TRBJ1-1, with 8 bases matching TRBD1. The CDR3 contains 15 residues. Germline V CDR1 and CDR2: SGHAT, FQNNGV. V trimming: 5 bases; J trimming: 0 bases; junction bases outside the gene matches: 5. CDR3 sequence reads: CASSPRQGMNTEAFF. The CDR3 bases are TGTGCCAGCAGCCCCAGACAGGGGATGAACACTGAAGCTTTCTTT.

The gene calls are TRBV10-3 and TRBJ1-2; TRBD1 agrees at 7 bases. The trim removed 0 bases at V and 6 bases at J, leaving 13 bases unmatched. Germline CDR1 and CDR2: ENHRY and SYGVKD. The CDR3 length is 17 residues. This CDR3 is CAISESRQGPAPDGYTF. In DNA form, the CDR3 reads TGTGCCATCAGTGAGTCGAGACAGGGACCTGCCCCGGATGGCTACACCTTC.

This chain joins TRBV4-3 and TRBJ1-2; unclear D gene. The ends were cut back, 0 bases at V and 7 bases at J, with 15 bases in the middle. The CDR3 is 15 residues long. The germline V gene encodes CDR1 LGHNA and CDR2 YSLEER. The CDR3 DNA reads as TGCGCCAGCAGCCAAGAGGGAACGCCTGCTGGTGGCTACACCTTC. It is translated as CASSQEGTPAGGYTF.

This clone came up a few times. The V gene is TRBV6-6, the J gene TRBJ1-1; 7 positions match TRBD1. Germline CDR1 is MNHNY and CDR2 is SVGAGI (reference sequence). The J segment lost 4 bases and the V segment lost 2 bases, leaving 10 bases of the junction unmatched. The CDR3 sequence is 16 residues long. The chain's CDR3 is CASSYPREGAGTEAFF. The DNA of the CDR3 is TGTGCCAGCAGTTACCCACGAGAGGGGGCGGGCACTGAAGCTTTCTTT.

Remarks on this clone: Relative to the germline gene, one junction end is altered; a read error may explain this. The chain joins TRBV13 to TRBJ1-5; D gene unclear. Germline lookup yields CDR1 PRHDT and CDR2 FYEKMQ (reference sequence). CDR3 length: 12 amino acids. CDR3 region: CASSLGNQPQHF. The CDR3 DNA reads as TGTGCCAGCAGTTTAGGAAATCAGCCCCAGCATTTT.

The rearrangement uses TRBV29-1 and TRBJ1-1; D not certain. The CDR3 is 12 amino acids. V gave up 1 base and J gave up 7 bases, with 10 bases separating them. Germline values: CDR1 SQVTM, CDR2 ANQGSEA. CDR3 protein: CSVEGGAVEAFF. The CDR3 coding sequence is TGCAGCGTTGAAGGGGGAGCGGTTGAAGCTTTCTTT.

The V gene is TRBV30, the J gene TRBJ1-2; weak D call: TRBD1 (5 bases). CDR3 length: 12 amino acids. The germline V and J ends were trimmed by 2 bases and 14 bases, with 18 bases remaining between them. The germline CDR1 and CDR2 sequences are GTSNPN and SVGIG (reference sequence). The CDR3 DNA is TGTGCCTGGAGTCCGACCGGGGCCCTCAGGACCTTC. Its translation: CAWSPTGALRTF. Full variable domain (remainder filled in from reference TRBV30 and TRBJ1-2): SQTIHQWPATLVQPVGSPLSLECTVEGTSNPNLYWYRQAAGRGLQLLFYSVGIGQISSEVPQNLSASRPQDRQFILSSKKLLLSDSGFYLCAWSPTGALRTFGSGTRLTVV.

This chain links TRBV18 with TRBJ2-7, with 7 positions matching TRBD1. After removal of 6 bases from V and 5 bases from J, the junction contained 13 bases not matched to a gene. The CDR3 has 15 amino acids. Looked up from germline, CDR1 is KGHSH and CDR2 is LQKENI. This chain's CDR3 is CASSHSELGGDEQYF. CDR3 sequence (DNA): TGTGCCAGCTCGCACTCCGAATTAGGGGGCGACGAGCAGTACTTC.

There are a few counts of this clone. The rearrangement links TRBV6-5 to TRBJ2-7; D tentatively reads TRBD1 or TRBD2 (5 bases each). Trimming pared 8 bases from V and 0 bases from J, leaving 11 bases between. This CDR3 comprises 13 residues. The germline V gene encodes CDR1 MNHEY and CDR2 SVGAGI. The CDR3 DNA reads as TGTGCCAGCCGCCCCGGGGCCTCCTACGAGCAGTACTTC. This codes for CASRPGASYEQYF.

The gene calls are TRBV7-9 and TRBJ1-1; D call uncertain. Germline V gene data show CDR1 as SEHNR and CDR2 as FQNEAQ (reference sequence). The V gene lost 1 base and the J gene lost 8 bases, with 11 bases spanning the gap. The CDR3 spans 13 residues. The CDR3 is CASSLGEATEAFF. CDR3 sequence (DNA): TGTGCCAGCAGCTTAGGTGAGGCAACGGAAGCTTTCTTT. Together with reference TRBV7-9 and TRBJ1-1, the CDR3 gives the full variable domain: DTGVSQNPRHKITKRGQNVTFRCDPISEHNRLYWYRQTLGQGPEFLTYFQNEAQLEKSRLLSDRFSAERPKGSFSTLEIQRTEQGDSAMYLCASSLGEATEAFFGQGTRLTVV.

In its sample, this clone was seen once. The V call is TRBV30, the J call TRBJ1-2; TRBD1 is a possible D gene (6 bases). Germline assignment: CDR1 GTSNPN and CDR2 SVGIG (reference sequence). The ends were cut back, 4 bases at V and 7 bases at J, with 13 bases in the middle. CDR3 size: 12 residues. This CDR3 is CAWKAGGGGYTF. CDR3 bases: TGTGCCTGGAAGGCCGGAGGGGGTGGCTACACCTTC.

This clone occurred a few times. This chain uses TRBV11-1 with TRBJ2-1, with D uncertain. V lost 1 base and J 6 bases, leaving 10 bases between the germline ends. Germline V gives CDR1 SGHAT, CDR2 FQDESV (reference sequence). The CDR3 spans 14 residues. The DNA of the CDR3 is TGTGCCAGCAGCTTAGAATCTCCGAGCAATGAGCAGTTCTTC. Amino acids: CASSLESPSNEQFF.

The rearrangement links TRBV7-9 to TRBJ2-3; D call uncertain. V was shortened by 2 bases and J by 1 base, with 10 bases between the two germline ends. This CDR3 is built from 15 residues. Germline CDR1 and CDR2: SEHNR and FQNEAQ (reference sequence). The CDR3 loop is CASSLRGVGTDTQYF. CDR3 bases: TGTGCCAGCAGCTTACGCGGAGTTGGCACAGATACGCAGTATTTT.

The chain joins TRBV5-4 to TRBJ2-7; 13 positions agree with TRBD2. CDR1 SGHNT and CDR2 YYREEE come from the germline V gene (reference sequence). The J segment lost 3 bases and the V segment lost 4 bases, leaving 4 bases of the junction unmatched. The CDR3 sequence is 15 residues long. The CDR3 DNA is TGTGCCAGCAGCCATGGGACTAGCGGGAACTACGAGCAGTACTTC. Amino acids: CASSHGTSGNYEQYF.

This clone was seen a few times. The V gene is TRBV7-9, the J gene TRBJ2-1, with a tentative D call TRBD1 (6 bases). CDR1 SEHNR and CDR2 FQNEAQ come from the germline V gene (reference sequence). V lost 4 bases to trimming and J lost 7 bases, with 17 bases between them. CDR3 length: 15 residues. Written as DNA, the CDR3 is TGTGCCAGCAGCTCATGGACGGACAGTGAAAATGAGCAGTTCTTC. This translates into CASSSWTDSENEQFF.

There are a few counts of this clone. The chain carries TRBV29-1 and TRBJ2-7; the D is unclear. CDR3 length: 15 amino acids. Trimming removed 4 bases at V and 3 bases at J, with 19 bases between. Germline-derived CDR1 and CDR2 are SQVTM and ANQGSEA. The CDR3 region is CSVGFRSGVNYEQYF. CDR3 bases: TGCAGCGTTGGTTTTCGATCGGGCGTCAACTACGAGCAGTACTTC.

The CDR3 loop reads CASSLSEASGRHNEQFF. The DNA for the CDR3 is TGTGCCAGCAGCTTATCTGAGGCTAGCGGTCGGCACAATGAGCAGTTCTTC. The genes are TRBV7-9 and TRBJ2-1; 7 bases map to TRBD2. The germline V gene has CDR1 SEHNR and CDR2 FQNEAQ (reference sequence). The trim removed 2 bases at V and 5 bases at J, leaving 12 bases unmatched. The CDR3 is 17 residues long. Combining the CDR3 with reference TRBV7-9 and TRBJ2-1 gives the whole variable domain DTGVSQNPRHKITKRGQNVTFRCDPISEHNRLYWYRQTLGQGPEFLTYFQNEAQLEKSRLLSDRFSAERPKGSFSTLEIQRTEQGDSAMYLCASSLSEASGRHNEQFFGPGTRLTVL.

The genes are TRBV30 and TRBJ2-3, with 9 bases lining up with TRBD1. J gave up 6 bases and V 5 bases, and 12 bases lay outside the gene matches. Germline loops: CDR1 GTSNPN, CDR2 SVGIG (reference sequence). This CDR3 comprises 15 residues. CDR3 coding DNA: TGTGCCTGGGGCCGGGACAGGGCGCTGTTGGATACGCAGTATTTT. Protein product: CAWGRDRALLDTQYF.

This clone was found a few times. This CDR3 reads CASSLVGRVGTQETQYF. The DNA for the CDR3 is TGCGCCAGCAGCTTAGTAGGGCGGGTAGGAACGCAAGAGACCCAGTACTTC. The chain uses TRBV5-1 and TRBJ2-5, with a possible D match to TRBD2 (5 bases). Per the germline V gene, CDR1 is SGHRS and CDR2 is YFSETQ. There are 17 residues in the CDR3. V was pared by 2 bases and J by 2 bases, with 19 bases between.

V gene TRBV21-1 combines with J gene TRBJ1-3; the D segment call TRBD1 is taken from the table without a DNA check. TRBV21-1 counts as a pseudogene. The CDR3 runs to 19 residues. The CDR3 region is CASTERERQALNSGNTIYF. The CDR3 DNA reads as TGTGCCAGCACCGAAAGAGAAAGACAGGCCCTCAACTCTGGAAACACCATATATTTT.

This clone has just a few counts. V and J are TRBV29-1 and TRBJ2-7, with D possibly matching TRBD1 (6 bases). V gave up 2 bases and J gave up 5 bases, with 10 bases separating them. CDR3 length: 12 amino acids. CDR1 and CDR2 from the germline V gene are SQVTM and ANQGSEA. CDR3 region: CSVENPGDEQYF. For the CDR3, the DNA is TGCAGCGTTGAAAATCCAGGGGACGAGCAGTACTTC.